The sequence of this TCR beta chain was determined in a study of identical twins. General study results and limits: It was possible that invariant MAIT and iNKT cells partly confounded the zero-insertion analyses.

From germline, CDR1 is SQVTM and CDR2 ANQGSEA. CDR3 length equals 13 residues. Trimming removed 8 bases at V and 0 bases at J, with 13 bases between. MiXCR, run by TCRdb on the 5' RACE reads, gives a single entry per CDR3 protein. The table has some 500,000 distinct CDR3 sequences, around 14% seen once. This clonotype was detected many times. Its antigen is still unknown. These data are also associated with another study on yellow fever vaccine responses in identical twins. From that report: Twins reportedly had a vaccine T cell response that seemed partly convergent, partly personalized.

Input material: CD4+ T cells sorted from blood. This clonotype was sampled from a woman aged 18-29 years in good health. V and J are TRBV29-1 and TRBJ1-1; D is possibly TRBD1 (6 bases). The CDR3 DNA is TGCAGCTCCTCCAGGGGAATGAACACTGAAGCTTTCTTT. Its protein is CSSSRGMNTEAFF. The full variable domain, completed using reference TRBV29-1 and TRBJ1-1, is SAVISQKPSRDICQRGTSLTIQCQVDSQVTMMFWYRQQPGQSLTLIATANQGSEATYESGFVIDKFPISRPNLTFSTLTVSNMSPEDSSIYLCSSSRGMNTEAFFGQGTRLTVV.